These 18 T cell receptor beta chains came from one sample sequenced in a study of blood T cell repertoires in COVID-19. The repertoire was sequenced with immunoSEQ multiplex PCR; TCRdb's copy has only in-frame clones and lacks some. The table includes a few hundred thousand clones, roughly 86% detected once. Material for sequencing was PBMCs or T cells enriched from blood (not recorded which). Every receptor here comes from a woman aged 45-65 years who had been exposed to COVID-19.

The V call is TRBV15, the J call TRBJ1-4, with 7 bases fitting TRBD1. The CDR3 extends over 17 amino acids. Looked up from germline, CDR1 is LNHNV and CDR2 is YYDKDF (reference sequence). Trimming at V came to 0 bases and at J to 5 bases, leaving 9 bases not matched to a gene. The CDR3 protein is CATSRETRGQQNEKLFF. Written as DNA, the CDR3 is TGTGCCACCAGCAGAGAAACCAGGGGACAGCAAAATGAAAAACTGTTTTTT.

The gene calls are TRBV4-1 and TRBJ2-3; TRBD2 might be the D (6 bases). CDR1 is MGHRA, CDR2 YSYEKL, per germline. The CDR3 is 15 residues long. Trimming stripped 3 bases from V and 1 base from J, with 11 bases between. In DNA, the CDR3 is TGCGCCAGCAGCCACCGGGACTCCGGCACAGATACGCAGTATTTT. Translation: CASSHRDSGTDTQYF.

This rearrangement joins TRBV28 to TRBJ2-7; TRBD1 might be the D (6 bases). Trimming shortened V by 1 base and J by 5 bases, and 15 bases separated the two germline ends. CDR1 and CDR2 from the germline V gene are MDHEN and SYDVKM. This CDR3 is 15 amino acids long. The CDR3 here is CASSLLPRQAHEQYF. The CDR3 bases are TGTGCCAGCAGTTTATTGCCGCGACAGGCCCACGAGCAGTACTTC.

In its sample, this clone was seen a few times. This chain links TRBV28 with TRBJ1-3, with 8 bases fitting TRBD1. V lost 3 bases to trimming and J lost 7 bases; unmatched junction nucleotides: 8. This CDR3 has 15 amino acids. Germline V CDR1 and CDR2: MDHEN, SYDVKM. The CDR3 sequence: CASSFGTGAKNTIYF. The CDR3 DNA sequence: TGTGCCAGCAGTTTCGGGACAGGTGCTAAGAACACCATATATTTT. Drawing the rest from reference TRBV28 and TRBJ1-3, the complete variable domain is DVKVTQSSRYLVKRTGEKVFLECVQDMDHENMFWYRQDPGLGLRLIYFSYDVKMKEKGDIPEGYSVSREKKERFSLILESASTNQTSMYLCASSFGTGAKNTIYFGEGSWLTVV.

The chain links TRBV9 to TRBJ2-2, with D possibly TRBD2 on 5 matching bases. CDR1 is SGDLS, CDR2 YYNGEE, per germline. The ends were cut back, 3 bases at V and 6 bases at J, with 9 bases in the middle. CDR3 length equals 13 residues. As DNA, the CDR3 is TGTGCCAGCAGCGCCGACTACGCCGGGGAGCTGTTTTTT. Amino acid sequence: CASSADYAGELFF.

The chain combines TRBV5-4 with TRBJ2-5; 11 nucleotides line up with TRBD2. V gave up 3 bases and J gave up 5 bases; unmatched junction bases: 12. This CDR3 has 17 amino acids. The germline V gene has CDR1 SGHNT and CDR2 YYREEE (reference sequence). In nucleotides, the CDR3 is TGTGCCAGCAGCTACCTAGCGGGGGGCAACCCCGGGGAGACCCAGTACTTC. Translation: CASSYLAGGNPGETQYF.

This chain links TRBV11-3 with TRBJ2-1, with a possible D match to TRBD2 (6 bases). The CDR3 covers 17 residues. CDR1 and CDR2 from the germline V gene are SGHNT and YENEEA. Between the trimmed V and J ends, which lost 0 bases and 0 bases, there was a span of 12 bases. CDR3 in amino acids: CASSLDYGGSSYNEQFF. The DNA for the CDR3 is TGTGCCAGCAGCTTAGATTACGGGGGAAGCTCCTACAATGAGCAGTTCTTC.

This clone appeared a few times. The V and J genes are TRBV19 and TRBJ2-7; possible D gene TRBD1, 6 bases. Deletions cut 4 bases from V and 5 bases from J, with 15 bases between. Per germline, CDR1 LNHDA and CDR2 SQIVND (reference sequence). There are 14 residues in the CDR3. This chain's CDR3 is CASSTDRFFDEQYF. CDR3 nucleotide sequence: TGTGCCAGTAGTACAGACAGGTTCTTTGACGAGCAGTACTTC.

The V gene is TRBV13, the J gene TRBJ1-1; D possibly corresponds to TRBD1 (5 bases). The CDR3 totals 11 residues. Germline loops: CDR1 PRHDT, CDR2 FYEKMQ (reference sequence). The V end was cut by 6 bases, the J end by 11 bases, with 13 bases between. CDR3 residues: CASSEAGGAFF. CDR3 bases: TGTGCCAGCAGTGAGGCTGGGGGGGCTTTCTTT.

The gene calls are TRBV5-5 and TRBJ2-3; 8 bases are shared with TRBD1. V lost 0 bases to trimming and J lost 8 bases; unmatched junction nucleotides: 14. The length of the CDR3 is 17 residues. From germline, CDR1 is SGHKS and CDR2 YYEKEE (reference sequence). The CDR3 reads CASSLVFSGQGPGTQYF. CDR3 bases: TGTGCCAGCAGCTTGGTATTCTCTGGACAGGGACCTGGTACGCAGTATTTT. The full variable domain, its missing parts supplied by reference TRBV5-5 and TRBJ2-3, is DAGVTQSPTHLIKTRGQQVTLRCSPISGHKSVSWYQQVLGQGPQFIFQYYEKEERGRGNFPDRFSARQFPNYSSELNVNALLLGDSALYLCASSLVFSGQGPGTQYFGPGTRLTVL.

On this clone: Other DNA sequences in this sample translate to the same CDR3. V and J are TRBV5-1 and TRBJ1-4; the match to TRBD1 covers 7 bases. Per germline, CDR1 SGHRS and CDR2 YFSETQ. The CDR3 spans 14 residues. Germline trimming cut 4 bases from V and 4 bases from J; bases unmatched to any gene: 4. CDR3 region: CASSRDRDNEKLFF. CDR3 DNA: TGCGCCAGCAGCAGGGACAGAGATAATGAAAAACTGTTTTTT.

V is TRBV7-9 and J is TRBJ2-1; TRBD2 matches 7 bases. The CDR3 has 14 residues. Germline trimming cut 3 bases from V and 3 bases from J; bases unmatched to any gene: 2. From germline, CDR1 is SEHNR and CDR2 FQNEAQ (reference sequence). The CDR3 sequence is CASSFLADYNEQFF. As DNA, the CDR3 is TGTGCCAGCAGCTTCCTAGCGGACTACAATGAGCAGTTCTTC.

The chain combines TRBV6-5 with TRBJ1-1, with D possibly TRBD1 on 5 matching bases. Germline V CDR1 and CDR2: MNHEY, SVGAGI. The CDR3 is 14 amino acids. Between the trimmed V and J ends, which lost 6 bases and 8 bases, there was a span of 19 bases. The CDR3 region is CASSSQVFTPEAFF. The DNA for the CDR3 is TGTGCCAGCAGCTCACAGGTCTTTACTCCAGAAGCTTTCTTT.

DNA of the CDR3: TGTGCCAGCAGCCGTCTAGCGGGGGGGCTCTACGAGCAGTACTTC. The encoded protein is CASSRLAGGLYEQYF. This chain links TRBV7-2 with TRBJ2-7; 12 bases fit TRBD2. The V and J ends lost 5 bases and 3 bases, in that order; junction bases with no gene match: 5. Germline V gene lookup returns CDR1 SGHTA and CDR2 FQGNSA. The CDR3 is made up of 15 amino acids.

The chain recombines TRBV11-2 with TRBJ2-7; D perhaps matches TRBD1 (6 bases). V dropped 5 bases and J dropped 2 bases, with 22 bases sitting between them. Germline CDR1 reads SGHAT; CDR2 reads FQNNGV. This CDR3 has 17 amino acids. Here the CDR3 reads CASSTKWGPGSPYEQYF. The CDR3, as DNA: TGTGCCAGCAGCACAAAGTGGGGGCCAGGGAGTCCCTACGAGCAGTACTTC. Full variable domain (rest looked up from reference TRBV11-2 and TRBJ2-7): EAGVAQSPRYKIIEKRQSVAFWCNPISGHATLYWYQQILGQGPKLLIQFQNNGVVDDSQLPKDRFSAERLKGVDSTLKIQPAKLEDSAVYLCASSTKWGPGSPYEQYFGPGTRLTVT.

V is TRBV20-1 and J is TRBJ2-7, with a weak D call TRBD1 (5 bases). V lost 3 bases, J lost 6 bases, and 21 bases lay in between. Per germline, CDR1 DFQATT and CDR2 SNEGSKA (reference sequence). The CDR3 is 15 amino acids. CDR3 sequence (DNA): TGCAGTGCTAGTATGTGGGGCCAGCTTTTGTCCGAGCAGTACTTC. It specifies CSASMWGQLLSEQYF.

The chain employs TRBV2 and TRBJ1-6; D not certain. The germline V and J ends were trimmed by 1 base and 3 bases, with 7 bases remaining between them. This CDR3 comprises 15 residues. Germline CDR1 is SNHLY and CDR2 is FYNNEI. The DNA for the CDR3 is TGTGCCAGCAGTGAAGGGGGAGGCTATAATTCACCCCTCCACTTT. It encodes CASSEGGGYNSPLHF.

Judged by abundance, this clone is large. V and J are TRBV19 and TRBJ1-1; D is possibly TRBD1 (6 bases). There are 15 residues in the CDR3. Trimming took off 2 bases at V and 0 bases at J, with 10 bases between the two ends. CDR1 LNHDA and CDR2 SQIVND come from the germline V gene (reference sequence). CDR3 in DNA: TGTGCCAGTAGTATAAAGGACAGCATGAACACTGAAGCTTTCTTT. Encoded protein: CASSIKDSMNTEAFF.